Listed below are T cell receptor beta chains from one sample, sequenced in a study of T cells in narcolepsy. Profiled with immunoSEQ multiplex PCR; TCRdb holds only in-frame clones, not every one. The repertoire holds roughly 10,000 clones, 65% to 80% seen once, with over 20% in the top ten. Sequenced: CD45RA- memory CD8+ T cells from PBMCs. All receptors come from a human donor with narcolepsy. Both conserved end residues are part of each CDR3. The D gene is left open where the match is weak. A row's size may be missing; if present it is once, few, many or a size class.

TRBJ2-1	TRBV4-3	.	.	TGCGCCAGCAGCCCATCGAGGTCTAGCTCCTACAATGAGCAGTTCTTC	CASSPSRSSSYNEQFF
TRBJ2-3	TRBV27	.	.	TGTGCCAGCAGTCCAGACAGGACCACAGATACGCAGTATTTT	CASSPDRTTDTQYF
TRBJ1-2	TRBV28	.	.	TGTGCCAGCAGTTCGGCCAACAGTTTTCCGGATGGCTACACCTTC	CASSSANSFPDGYTF
TRBJ2-3	TRBV7-9	TRBD2	.	TGTGCCAGCAGCCACCAAAGCGGGGGGGGCACAGATACGCAGTATTTT	CASSHQSGGGTDTQYF
TRBJ1-2	TRBV7-6	TRBD1	.	TGTGCCAGCAGCTTTTACGCGGGGACAGCCCTAATCCCCTATGGCTACACCTTC	CASSFYAGTALIPYGYTF
TRBJ1-2	TRBV5-4	.	.	TGTGCCAGCAGGGGTACAAGGGATGGCTACACCTTC	CASRGTRDGYTF
TRBJ2-7	TRBV6-1	.	.	TGTGCCAGCAGCCAGACCTACGAGCAGTACTTC	CASSQTYEQYF
TRBJ2-7	TRBV4-3	TRBD1	once	TGCGCCAGCAGCCAAGGCAGGGGGCCTTCCTACGAGCAGTACTTC	CASSQGRGPSYEQYF
TRBJ2-7	TRBV6-1	.	.	TGTGCCAGCAGTGATACAGGGTTGGGCGAGCAGTACTTC	CASSDTGLGEQYF
TRBJ2-7	TRBV5-8	.	.	TGTGCCAGCAGCTTGCCGGACAATAACGAGCAGTACTTC	CASSLPDNNEQYF
TRBJ1-1	TRBV27	.	few	TGTGCCAGCAGTTCGAACACTGAAGCTTTCTTT	CASSSNTEAFF
TRBJ2-1	TRBV10-3	TRBD1	.	TGTGCCAGCCGCCTCAGGACAGGGGTAGGTAATGAGCAGTTCTTC	CASRLRTGVGNEQFF
TRBJ2-7	TRBV7-6	TRBD1	.	TGTGCCAGCAGCTTAGGACAGGGGGACGAGCAGTACTTC	CASSLGQGDEQYF
TRBJ2-1	TRBV5-4	.	.	TGTGCCAGCAGCTTTTTAGGCCTGCCCCCCAATGAGCAGTTCTTC	CASSFLGLPPNEQFF
TRBJ2-3	TRBV7-6	.	.	TGTGCCAGCACCCCCCCCCTTGGCTCTACGCAGTATTTT	CASTPPLGSTQYF
TRBJ2-3	TRBV19	TRBD2	.	TGTGCCAGTAGTATACATGGGACTAGCGGCACAGATACGCAGTATTTT	CASSIHGTSGTDTQYF
TRBJ1-4	TRBV19	.	.	TGTGCCAGTAGGGACGGGAGAGATCTTTTTTTT	CASRDGRDLFF
TRBJ2-3	TRBV7-9	.	.	TGTGCCAGCAGCTTAATCACGGGGCCGACATCAGATACGCAGTATTTT	CASSLITGPTSDTQYF
TRBJ2-7	TRBV4-2	TRBD2	.	TGTGCCAGCAGCCAAGAAGGGCCTAGCGGGCCGACCTACGAGCAGTACTTC	CASSQEGPSGPTYEQYF
TRBJ2-7	TRBV4-1	TRBD2	.	TGCGCCAGCAGCCAGGCCAGCGGGAGTTACGAGCAGTACTTC	CASSQASGSYEQYF
TRBJ2-1	TRBV4-2	TRBD2	few	TGTGCCAGCAGCCAAGAAACTAGCGGGAGTTACAATGAGCAGTTCTTC	CASSQETSGSYNEQFF
TRBJ1-1	TRBV7-3	.	.	TGTGCCAGCAGCTTTAACAGAGCTGAAGCTTTCTTT	CASSFNRAEAFF
TRBJ1-1	TRBV7-3	TRBD1	once	TGTGCCAGCAGCTCGGGGACAGAGAACACTGAAGCTTTCTTT	CASSSGTENTEAFF
TRBJ2-7	TRBV4-1	TRBD2	.	TGCGCCAGCAGCCCTGGTCTGGGGGAGGGCTACGAGCAGTACTTC	CASSPGLGEGYEQYF
TRBJ1-2	TRBV19	TRBD1	.	TGTGCCAGTGGTATCTTGACGGGGACAGGGGAAGCAGCCTCTAACTATGGCTACACCTTC	CASGILTGTGEAASNYGYTF
TRBJ2-3	TRBV7-9	TRBD2	.	TGTGCCAGCAGCCCCGGACTAGCGGGAACCACAGATACGCAGTATTTT	CASSPGLAGTTDTQYF
TRBJ2-3	TRBV11-3	.	few	TGTGCCAGCACCCGAGGGGGAGAGGCAGATACGCAGTATTTT	CASTRGGEADTQYF